This T cell receptor beta chain originates from a study of cytomegalovirus exposure and HLA in healthy donors (dated by TCRdb to 2017 to 2019). Study-level background: An earlier analysis of some 600 of the donors reported 250 to 350 Gb of sequence data and 117 million unique TCR beta sequences obtained from about 200 million T cells. Roughly 300 gigabases of sequencing data and around 85 million unique TCR sequences made up an early release that covered fewer than 650 HLA-typed donors. Of the 350 to 400 genotyped donors, about 80% fell in the genetic ancestry cluster associated with self-reported Caucasian donors. The aim of the study was to test whether cataloging public T cell receptors could identify signatures of past pathogen exposure. Using immunosequencing, the study profiled T cell repertoires from about 610 subjects and related those repertoires to cytomegalovirus serostatus. Along with the roughly 700-subject first cohort, a separate validation cohort of approximately 110 different subjects was used. To predict cytomegalovirus infection status, the study combined high-throughput TCR immunosequencing, statistical association of individual TCRs with disease status, and machine learning. In a later analysis, previously published TCR beta repertoires from more than 500 donors were re-analyzed and high-resolution HLA genotyping was added so that TCR occurrence patterns could be studied. The later analysis used no new phenotypic data to find candidate immune exposures, relying instead on TCR beta sequences and their occurrence across donors. An earlier analysis of several hundred of the donors applied high-throughput TCR beta sequencing to assess whether each TCR beta V gene segment acted as functional or pseudogenic. Donor age, sex, ethnicity and CMV serostatus were compiled together with the repertoire data. A later genetic analysis used genome-wide SNP genotypes for about three fifths of the 666 donors, treating that subset as a discovery cohort. Every discovery cohort repertoire had been produced on one sequencing platform. HLA typing included class I and class II loci at four-digit resolution. The number of typed donors differed by locus: about 629-630 for A, B, C, DRB1 and DQB1; some 500 for DQA1; 606 for DPA1; and around 470 for DPB1. Four to six DR-DQ haplotypes were handled as single units for association and clustering, since linkage in the cohort was strong. Across roughly 420 genotyped donors of the cohort, an average of approximately 240,000 unique TCR beta nucleotide sequences per donor were sequenced, and approximately 19% of those sequences were non-productive.

Results the study describes overall, beyond this receptor: Most CMV-associated TCR beta chains appeared to be HLA-restricted in a later analysis, and the HLA associations seemed to be driven largely by CMV exposure. Because HLA typing was unavailable for some donors at each locus, only the typed subset was used in association tests. Roughly uniform sequencing depth across donors was assumed in presence/absence analyses, although this assumption may not hold. In vitro tests confirmed that a few of the cytomegalovirus-associated TCR beta chains recognize cytomegalovirus antigens. In a later genetic analysis, fewer N-insertions in productive TCRs were reported among donors in an Asian-associated ancestry cluster than the roughly 700-donor mean. A cluster of highly shared sequence variants was judged likely to be a technical artifact of the sequencing pipeline. In a later analysis, some 17,000 TCR beta sequences were associated with specific HLA alleles at a false discovery rate of 0.05. Immune exposure information for the cohort was limited to CMV serostatus. Roughly 15 rarely observed V segments, including chromosome 9 orphons, were excluded from the earlier analysis of some 590 of the donors because counts were too low. A further reported finding was that TCR beta sequences accurately predicted the HLA-A and HLA-B alleles for most subjects in the first cohort. A later genetic analysis associated a missense DCLRE1C variant with V-gene and J-gene trimming of TCR beta chains, and an independent cohort replicated the association. A later analysis reported that several top co-occurrence clusters appeared linked to parvovirus B19, influenza, CMV and Epstein-Barr virus. Cytomegalovirus status was reported to be diagnosed by the classifier with high specificity and sensitivity in both the original and validation cohorts. Because the 87-base-pair reads could not distinguish some IMGT-functional V segments, including TRBV6-2 and TRBV6-3, those segments were excluded. When HLA alleles, especially DR and DQ, strongly co-occurred, attributing TCR associations to individual alleles was difficult. Broadly in line with IMGT annotations, most TCR beta V segments showed up in productive rearrangements about 87% or about 30% of the time in an earlier analysis of around 600 of the donors. Most TCR sequences were seen in very few donors, while some public TCRs were found in many individuals. The authors suggested that the approach could potentially be generalized to other disease states and immunological phenotypes. In a later analysis, HLA-associated TCR beta chains were found to be more clonally expanded and to have lower generation probabilities than equally common non-associated chains. Linkage disequilibrium might explain the correlated functional status among segregating V segments, but an unknown experimental factor could not be excluded. In a later analysis, the rate of TCR association differed among HLA loci, with DRB1 alleles having the most associated TCRs and HLA-C alleles having the fewest. In this cohort, only TCR beta chains were sequenced, and detectable features were limited by the absence of alpha or paired-chain data. A total of roughly 160 TCR beta chains were listed by the study as associated with cytomegalovirus.

The CDR3 starts with the cysteine, ends with the phenylalanine, and has 15 residues. Only the CDR3 region is kept as DNA, spanning 45 bases read in frame from base 1. The germline V gene encodes CDR1 MNHEY and CDR2 SVGAGI. V is shortened by 2 bases, J by 1 base, and the region joining them spans 11 bases. To prepare the library, the immunoSEQ multiplex PCR assay was applied. The multiplex PCR relied on a mix of 60 forward primers for TCR Vbeta segments and 13 reverse primers for TCR Jbeta segments. The CDR3 region of rearranged TCR beta genes was amplified from genomic DNA by a multiplex PCR assay. The amplified TCR beta libraries were sequenced on the Illumina HiSeq System as 87-base-pair reads. The authors processed their data as follows. A later analysis counted tens of millions of unique TCR beta chains across the 666 repertoires, and 9.5 million to 11 million of these chains were shared by at least two donors. A nearest-neighbor algorithm error-corrected the raw reads and collapsed the reads into unique sequences, merging closely related sequences to remove PCR and sequencing errors. V, D and J gene segments were assigned by aligning CDR3 sequences to IMGT reference sequences. For a sequence to be retained, at least a six-nucleotide match to both a V gene segment and a J gene segment was required. A rearrangement counted as productive if the CDR3 had no stop codons and remained in frame with V and J, and every other rearrangement counted as non-productive. Following IMGT convention, CDR3 was defined as the stretch from the second conserved V-encoded cysteine up to the conserved J-encoded phenylalanine. Sequences without an unambiguous match to a single V gene segment were excluded from the earlier analysis of approximately 600 of the donors. An earlier analysis of under 750 of the donors called V segments functional above 56.7% productive rearrangements and segregating when the between-donor standard deviation exceeded 5%. To diagnose cytomegalovirus status from the catalog of TCR beta chain sequences, a statistical classification framework was built. In a later analysis, V and J genes were assigned by comparing TCR nucleotide sequences against IMGT/GENE-DB human TR gene sequences. A later analysis assigned CDR3 sequences and most-parsimonious VDJ recombination scenarios with the TCRdist pipeline. A later analysis defined each TCR beta chain by its CDR3 amino acid sequence plus V-gene family, and excluded reads lacking a unique V-gene family. As a way to deal with suspected cross-contamination and a sequencing artifact, a later analysis dropped 450 to 700 nucleotide sequences that were highly shared and had low generation probability. A later analysis calculated a clonal expansion index for each public chain from normalized within-repertoire ranks of inferred template counts. In a later analysis, generation probabilities were computed using a VDJ recombination model fitted to out-of-frame rearrangements, and the results were checked against IGoR. Hypergeometric tests were used in a later analysis to score TCR-TCR, TCR-HLA and TCR-CMV co-occurrence, with a repertoire-size bias correction applied to the TCR pairs. To estimate false discovery rates, a later analysis permuted the HLA or CMV assignments 20 times. A later analysis grouped co-occurring TCRs with DBSCAN, adding TCRdist sequence similarity when clustering within HLA-allele-positive subsets. Co-occurrence clustering excluded repertoires with fewer than 30,000 or more than 120,000 public chains, plus five with anomalous nucleotide sharing. Imported from immuneACCESS, the table was reduced by TCRdb to in-frame sequences with V and J called. These copies leave out some clones; in studies compared against another copy, an unresolved V gene accounts for under half, and the cause of the remainder is not known. That table is the source of V, J and clone size, and D and trimming were worked out from the DNA. The sample's own table lists some 150,000 clones. The ten largest clones take up roughly 2.6% of the sample.

For this clone: There is no known antigen for this receptor.

In total, 600 or so healthy bone marrow donors made up the cohort. Cohort members were all nominally healthy when sampled, although unrecorded immune exposures were likely present. The donor tested CMV seronegative and was one of the 352 seronegative cohort members. Each donor provided a peripheral blood sample, and peripheral blood mononuclear cells were used for TCR beta sequencing. The Qiagen DNeasy Blood Extraction Kit was used to extract genomic DNA from the blood cell samples. The receptor's source is a man aged 35 to 55 in good health and CMV-seronegative. The V and J segments used are TRBV6-5 and TRBJ1-1; TRBD1 is a weak D gene call, 6 bases matching. Sequences were obtained from PBMCs. The CDR3 has the sequence CASSYVDSQNTEAFF. The base sequence is TGTGCCAGCAGTTACGTGGACAGCCAGAACACTGAAGCTTTCTTT.